The present T cell receptor beta chain was sequenced within a study of Graves' ophthalmopathy and Graves' hyperthyroidism. General study findings and limits: Using 13 signatures, a model distinguished ophthalmopathy from stable hyperthyroidism, reaching around 86% sensitivity and 81.08% specificity. In blood appeared most of the expanded thyroid clonotypes whose frequency exceeded 0.001.

Germline CDR1 reads MNHNS; CDR2 reads SASEGT. This CDR3 has 13 residues. The V segment lost 6 bases and the J segment 5 bases; nucleotides outside the gene matches: 5. This clonotype was picked up a small number of times. Its antigen is unknown. Having ophthalmopathy, the donors showed moderate-to-severe activity, CAS ≥3 and NOSPECS ≥4, with disease lasting under 3 months. Clinicians diagnosed using symptoms, serum thyroxine, TRAb, thyroid ultrasound and orbital computed tomography. The study amplified TCR beta CDR3 regions using RNA transcripts. HTBI primers were used in a first-round RT-PCR, which preceded a second-round multiplex PCR. TCRdb reprocessed the multiplex PCR reads with MiXCR, giving one entry per CDR3 protein. The repertoire consists of fewer than 250,000 distinct CDR3 sequences, with roughly 27% occurring once and the leading ten covering approximately 9.1%.

Sequenced input: peripheral blood. This receptor was taken from a man between 50 and 59 years old with Graves' ophthalmopathy. The chain recombines TRBV6-1 with TRBJ1-2, with 8 bases identical to TRBD1. The CDR3 region is CASSAQGEYGYTF. As DNA, the CDR3 is TGTGCCAGCAGCGCACAGGGGGAATATGGCTACACCTTC.